The 18 T cell receptor beta chains below all came from one sample that was sequenced in a study of tumor and adjacent non-tumor tissue in lung cancer. The template was RNA from unsorted bulk tissue. This non-tumor lung sample came from over 3 cm beyond the tumor edge. Three rounds of nested PCR, following a modified ARM-PCR protocol, produced the TCRbeta library. MiXCR was run by TCRdb on the multiplex PCR reads, yielding one entry per CDR3 protein. Among 81,000 or so distinct CDR3 sequences listed, 80% to 90% were seen once. The specimen was distant non-tumor lung tissue. All receptors come from a man aged 55-75 years with non-small cell lung cancer.

The genes are TRBV5-6 and TRBJ2-7; D might be TRBD1 or TRBD2, each matching 5 bases. This CDR3 is 12 amino acids long. Trimming stripped 3 bases from V and 10 bases from J, with 14 bases between. Looked up from germline, CDR1 is SGHDT and CDR2 is YYEEEE. CDR3 region: CASSWGSGEQYF. The CDR3, as DNA: TGTGCCAGCAGCTGGGGGAGTGGGGAACAGTACTTC.

This clonotype was recorded a few times. The chain uses TRBV15 and TRBJ2-2; 12 bases are shared with TRBD2. The germline CDR1 and CDR2 sequences are LNHNV and YYDKDF (reference sequence). CDR3 length: 15 residues. V trimming: 4 bases; J trimming: 5 bases; junction bases outside the gene matches: 2. The CDR3 nucleotides are TGTGCCACCAGCACAGGACTAGCGGGGACCGGGGAGCTGTTTTTT. Translating gives CATSTGLAGTGELFF.

On this clonotype: A much larger clone sits a single nucleotide away, making a read error possible. V is TRBV12-3 or TRBV12-4 and J is TRBJ1-5; D gene unclear. The CDR3 loop spans 13 amino acids. CDR3 in DNA: TGTGCCTGCCAGTCTCGACACAATCAGCCCCTGCATTTT. Amino acids: CACQSRHNQPLHF.

The V gene is TRBV20-1, the J gene TRBJ2-2; D perhaps matches TRBD1 (5 bases). There are 16 residues in the CDR3. CDR1 is DFQATT and CDR2 is SNEGSKA in the germline V gene (reference sequence). V lost 0 bases to trimming and J lost 5 bases, with 16 bases between them. The CDR3, as DNA: TGCAGTGCTAGAGATCCCATGGGGCGAAGTACCGGGGAGCTGTTTTTT. Its translation is CSARDPMGRSTGELFF.

Concerning this clonotype itself: The final CDR3 position lacks the conserved phenylalanine or tryptophan, pointing to a likely read error. This chain links TRBV20-1 with TRBJ2-7; tentatively, D is TRBD1 (6 bases). Trimming removed 7 bases from V and 6 bases from J, with 19 bases in between. The germline CDR1 and CDR2 sequences are DFQATT and SNEGSKA (reference sequence). This CDR3 is built from 13 residues. The CDR3 DNA sequence: TGCAGTGTCGCCGGGACATGGGATTTCGAGCAGTACTTA. Protein: CSVAGTWDFEQYL.

In regard to this clonotype: Its ends do not fully match the called genes, so a read error is possible. V is TRBV11-2 and J is TRBJ2-2; possibly TRBD1 for D (6 bases). This CDR3 has 15 residues. Germline loops: CDR1 SGHAT, CDR2 FQNNGV. The CDR3 DNA reads as TGTGCCAGCAGCTCGACAGGCATAATTACTGGGGAGCTGTCTTTT. Translated: CASSSTGIITGELSF.

As regards this clonotype: A junction end diverges from the germline sequence, so it may reflect a read error. The chain uses TRBV20-1 and TRBJ2-7; the D gene is possibly TRBD2 (6 bases). The germline gives CDR1 DFQATT, CDR2 SNEGSKA (reference sequence). This CDR3 comprises 13 residues. CDR3 region: CIAGPVGGDEQYF. The CDR3 coding sequence is TGCATTGCCGGCCCAGTGGGAGGAGACGAGCAGTATTTC.

With regard to this clonotype: One junction end disagrees with the germline gene, perhaps due to a read error. This rearrangement joins TRBV4-2 to TRBJ1-5; D not certain. This CDR3 spans 14 amino acids. The germline V gene encodes CDR1 LGHNA and CDR2 YNFKEQ. The CDR3 nucleotides read TGTGCCAGCAGCCAAGTGAGTAGCAATCAGCCCCAGCATTTC. It yields the protein CASSQVSSNQPQHF.

The chain has TRBV11-1 and TRBJ2-1, with 11 bases fitting TRBD2. CDR3 size: 15 residues. Germline values: CDR1 SGHAT, CDR2 FQDESV (reference sequence). The CDR3 loop reads CTSSSPSGGMNEQFF. CDR3 sequence (DNA): TGTACAAGCAGCTCCCCTAGCGGGGGGATGAATGAGCAGTTCTTC.

The gene calls are TRBV6-5 and TRBJ2-6; maybe TRBD2 (5 bases). The CDR3 is 17 amino acids. CDR1 is MNHEY, CDR2 SVGAGI, per germline. The CDR3 DNA reads TGTGTCAGTAGCCTAGCTGGAGCCAGCTCTGGGGCCAACGTCCTGACTTTC. Translation gives CVSSLAGASSGANVLTF.

As for this clonotype: A read error may be the cause here, since a much bigger clone is one base away. The chain recombines TRBV20-1 with TRBJ1-1; D is possibly TRBD1 (5 bases). Per germline, CDR1 DFQATT and CDR2 SNEGSKA (reference sequence). Trimming left V 6 bases short and J 0 bases short, with 20 bases between. CDR3 length equals 16 residues. The CDR3 nucleotides read TGCAGTGCCCCGACCGGGACTCATATCATGAACACTGAAGCTTTCTTT. Amino acids: CSAPTGTHIMNTEAFF.

This clonotype was detected ten times or more. V and J are TRBV5-6 and TRBJ1-2, with D unclear. CDR1 and CDR2 from the germline V gene are SGHDT and YYEEEE. The CDR3 sequence is 15 residues long. Trimming stripped 0 bases from V and 5 bases from J, with 14 bases between. CDR3 nucleotides: TGTGCCAGCAGCTTGGCCGCAGGATCGGGGTATGGCTACACCTTC. Encoded protein: CASSLAAGSGYGYTF.

This clonotype occurred a few times. Since no conserved phenylalanine or tryptophan closes the CDR3, a read error is the likely cause. The chain carries TRBV12-3 or TRBV12-4 and TRBJ2-3; the D is unclear. This CDR3 spans 13 amino acids. The CDR3 nucleotides are TGTGCCAGCACCCCTGTTAGCACGGATACGCAGTATTTG. This gives the protein CASTPVSTDTQYL.

V gene TRBV20-1 combines with J gene TRBJ2-5, with 7 bases that match TRBD2. The V gene end was trimmed by 0 bases and the J gene end by 5 bases; junction bases not matched to a gene: 12. CDR1 and CDR2 (germline): DFQATT, SNEGSKA (reference sequence). The CDR3 contains 16 residues. This CDR3 reads CSARDPKGGEEETQYF. The DNA of the CDR3 is TGCAGTGCTAGAGATCCCAAGGGAGGGGAAGAGGAGACCCAGTACTTC.

The chain couples TRBV6-5 to TRBJ2-5; D possibly uses TRBD1 or TRBD2 (5 bases each). Per germline, CDR1 MNHEY and CDR2 SVGAGI. This CDR3 is 14 amino acids long. Trimming stripped 2 bases from V and 6 bases from J, with 13 bases between. This CDR3 is CASSYQGRYQTQYF. CDR3 nucleotide sequence: TGTGCCAGCAGTTACCAGGGACGGTACCAGACCCAGTACTTC.

A note on this clonotype: At one end the junction does not follow the germline gene, possibly because of a read error. V is TRBV6-5 and J is TRBJ2-5; TRBD1 is a possible D gene (6 bases). Germline assignment: CDR1 MNHEY and CDR2 SVGAGI. The CDR3 is 12 amino acids. The CDR3 DNA is TGTGCCAGCGGAAGGACAGAGGAGACCCTGTACTTC. Translating gives CASGRTEETLYF.

Of note for this clonotype: The final CDR3 position lacks the conserved phenylalanine or tryptophan, pointing to a likely read error. CDR3 sequence reads: CARSGRTGLGNTEAFL. Written as DNA, the CDR3 is TGTGCCAGGAGCGGGCGGACAGGGCTTGGGAACACTGAAGCTTTCCTT. The V call is TRBV5-4, the J call TRBJ1-1; 8 nucleotides line up with TRBD1. CDR1 and CDR2 (germline): SGHNT, YYREEE (reference sequence). The V segment lost 8 bases and the J segment 1 base; nucleotides outside the gene matches: 13. The CDR3 consists of 16 residues.

Regarding this clonotype: A read error may produce the germline difference seen at one junction end. This chain uses TRBV11-2 with TRBJ1-1; a possible D gene is TRBD1 (6 bases). Looked up from germline, CDR1 is SGHAT and CDR2 is FQNNGV. This CDR3 is built from 15 residues. The CDR3 DNA is TGTGCCAGCAGCCGTTTCCAAGGGGGGAACACTGAAGGTTTCTTT. Translated, it gives CASSRFQGGNTEGFF. Looking up the rest from reference TRBV11-2 and TRBJ1-1 gives the full variable domain: EAGVAQSPRYKIIEKRQSVAFWCNPISGHATLYWYQQILGQGPKLLIQFQNNGVVDDSQLPKDRFSAERLKGVDSTLKIQPAKLEDSAVYLCASSRFQGGNTEGFFGQGTRLTVV.